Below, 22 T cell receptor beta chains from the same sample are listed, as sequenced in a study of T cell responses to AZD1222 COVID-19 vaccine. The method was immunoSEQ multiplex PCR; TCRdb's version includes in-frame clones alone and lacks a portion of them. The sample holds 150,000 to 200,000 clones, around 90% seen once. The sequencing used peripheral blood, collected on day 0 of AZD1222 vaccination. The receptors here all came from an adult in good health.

The DNA of the CDR3 is TGTGCCAGCAGCGCGACAGGGGATGGCTACACCTTC. As protein: CASSATGDGYTF. The chain is built from TRBV14 and TRBJ1-2, with 8 bases aligning to TRBD1. Per the germline V gene, CDR1 is SGHDN and CDR2 is FVKESK. J gave up 6 bases and V 5 bases, and 2 bases lay outside the gene matches. The CDR3 is made up of 12 amino acids. Variable domain in full (rest from reference TRBV14 and TRBJ1-2): EAGVTQFPSHSVIEKGQTVTLRCDPISGHDNLYWYRRVMGKEIKFLLHFVKESKQDESGMPNNRFLAERTGGTYSTLKVQPAELEDSGVYFCASSATGDGYTFGSGTRLTVV.

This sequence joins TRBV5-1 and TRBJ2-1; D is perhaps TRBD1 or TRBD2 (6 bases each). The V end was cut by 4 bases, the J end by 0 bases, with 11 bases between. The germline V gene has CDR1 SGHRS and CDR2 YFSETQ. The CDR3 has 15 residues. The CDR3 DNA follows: TGCGCCAGCAGCGAGACGGGGGCCTCCTACAATGAGCAGTTCTTC. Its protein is CASSETGASYNEQFF.

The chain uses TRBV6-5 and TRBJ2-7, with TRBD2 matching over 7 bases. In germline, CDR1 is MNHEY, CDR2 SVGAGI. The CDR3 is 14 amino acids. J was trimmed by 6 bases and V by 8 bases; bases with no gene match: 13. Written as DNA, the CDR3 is TGTGCCAGCTGCGACCCTAGGACTAGGTGCGAGCAGTACTTC. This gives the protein CASCDPRTRCEQYF.

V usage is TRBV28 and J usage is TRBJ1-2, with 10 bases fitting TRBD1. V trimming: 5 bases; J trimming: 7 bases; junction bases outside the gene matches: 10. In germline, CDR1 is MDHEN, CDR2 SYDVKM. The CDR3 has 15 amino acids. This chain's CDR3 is CASSLVTGGKSGYTF. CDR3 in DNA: TGTGCCAGCAGTCTCGTGACAGGGGGCAAGTCTGGCTACACCTTC.

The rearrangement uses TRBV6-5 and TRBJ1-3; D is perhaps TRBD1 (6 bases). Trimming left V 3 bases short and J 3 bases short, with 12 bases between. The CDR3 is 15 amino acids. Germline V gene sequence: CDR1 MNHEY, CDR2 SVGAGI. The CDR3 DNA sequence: TGTGCCAGCAGTTATCTTACAGGGTTTGGAAACACCATATATTTT. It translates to CASSYLTGFGNTIYF.

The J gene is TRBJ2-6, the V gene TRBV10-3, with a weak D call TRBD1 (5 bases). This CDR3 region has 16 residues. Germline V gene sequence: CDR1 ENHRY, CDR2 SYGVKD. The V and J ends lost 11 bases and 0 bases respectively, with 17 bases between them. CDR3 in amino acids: CAVGGAARSGANVLTF. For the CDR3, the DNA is TGTGCCGTAGGTGGGGCAGCCCGCTCTGGGGCCAACGTCCTGACTTTC.

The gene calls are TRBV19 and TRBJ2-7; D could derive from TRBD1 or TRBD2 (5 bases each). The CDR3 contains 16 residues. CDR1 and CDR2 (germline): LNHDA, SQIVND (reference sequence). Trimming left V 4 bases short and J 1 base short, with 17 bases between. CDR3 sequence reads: CASSSSTRDGSYEQYF. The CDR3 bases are TGTGCCAGTAGTAGTTCAACCCGGGACGGATCCTACGAGCAGTACTTC.

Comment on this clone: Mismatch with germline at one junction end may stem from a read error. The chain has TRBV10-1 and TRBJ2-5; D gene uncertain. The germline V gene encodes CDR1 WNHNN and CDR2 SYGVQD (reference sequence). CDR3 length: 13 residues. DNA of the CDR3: TGCGCCAGCAGTGACTATCTCCAAAAGACCCAGTACTTC. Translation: CASSDYLQKTQYF.

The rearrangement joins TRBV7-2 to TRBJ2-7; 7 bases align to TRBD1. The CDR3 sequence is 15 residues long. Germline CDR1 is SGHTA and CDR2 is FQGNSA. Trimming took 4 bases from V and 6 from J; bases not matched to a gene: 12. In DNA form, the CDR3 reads TGTGCCAGCAGCTACCGACAGGGCGCCAAGGGCGAGCAGTACTTC. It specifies CASSYRQGAKGEQYF.

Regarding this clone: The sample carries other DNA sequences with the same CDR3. CDR3 sequence: CASSLGQGNTIYF. In DNA form, the CDR3 reads TGCGCCAGCAGCTTGGGACAAGGAAACACCATATATTTT. The genes are TRBV5-1 and TRBJ1-3; no reliable D call. With 0 bases removed from V and 4 bases from J, the gap between germline ends came to 5 bases. Germline V CDR1 and CDR2: SGHRS, YFSETQ. The CDR3 loop spans 13 amino acids.

The CDR3 loop is CASSDRGLFTGELFF. Here the CDR3 DNA reads TGTGCCAGCAGTGACAGGGGGCTCTTCACCGGGGAGCTGTTTTTT. This chain uses TRBV6-1 with TRBJ2-2, with 8 bases lining up with TRBD1. CDR3 size: 15 residues. The ends lost 3 bases at V and 4 bases at J; junction bases unmatched: 4. Looked up from germline, CDR1 is MNHNS and CDR2 is SASEGT.

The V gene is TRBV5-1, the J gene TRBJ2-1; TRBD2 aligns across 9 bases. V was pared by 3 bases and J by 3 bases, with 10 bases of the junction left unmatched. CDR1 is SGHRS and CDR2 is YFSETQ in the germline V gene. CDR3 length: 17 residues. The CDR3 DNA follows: TGCGCCAGCAGCTGGTCCACAAGCGGGGGGCGCTACAATGAGCAGTTCTTC. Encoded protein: CASSWSTSGGRYNEQFF. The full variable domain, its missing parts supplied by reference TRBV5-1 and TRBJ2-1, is KAGVTQTPRYLIKTRGQQVTLSCSPISGHRSVSWYQQTPGQGLQFLFEYFSETQRNKGNFPGRFSGRQFSNSRSEMNVSTLELGDSALYLCASSWSTSGGRYNEQFFGPGTRLTVL.

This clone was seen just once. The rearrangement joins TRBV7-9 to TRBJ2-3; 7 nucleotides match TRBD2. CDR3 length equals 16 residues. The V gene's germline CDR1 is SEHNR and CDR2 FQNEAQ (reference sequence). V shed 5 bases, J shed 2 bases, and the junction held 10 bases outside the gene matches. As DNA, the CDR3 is TGTGCCAGCAGCCGTCGACTAGCCTCGATCACAGATACGCAGTATTTT. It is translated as CASSRRLASITDTQYF.

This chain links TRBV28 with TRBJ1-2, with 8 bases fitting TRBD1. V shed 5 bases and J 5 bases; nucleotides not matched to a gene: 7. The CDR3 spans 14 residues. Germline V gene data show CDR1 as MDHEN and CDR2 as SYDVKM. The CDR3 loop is CASSPWTGRYGYTF. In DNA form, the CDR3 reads TGTGCCAGCAGTCCCTGGACAGGGAGGTATGGCTACACCTTC.

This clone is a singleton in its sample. The CDR3 protein is CASSKEVLNEQFF. Written as DNA, the CDR3 is TGTGCCAGCAGCAAAGAGGTACTCAATGAGCAGTTCTTC. The rearrangement joins TRBV21-1 to TRBJ2-1. TRBV21-1 is tagged as a pseudogene. The CDR3 loop spans 13 amino acids.

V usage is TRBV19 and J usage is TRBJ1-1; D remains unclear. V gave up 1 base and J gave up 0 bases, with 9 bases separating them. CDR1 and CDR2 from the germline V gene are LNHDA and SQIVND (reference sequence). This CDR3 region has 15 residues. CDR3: CASSIAQTMNTEAFF. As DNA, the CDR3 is TGTGCCAGTAGTATAGCCCAGACAATGAACACTGAAGCTTTCTTT.

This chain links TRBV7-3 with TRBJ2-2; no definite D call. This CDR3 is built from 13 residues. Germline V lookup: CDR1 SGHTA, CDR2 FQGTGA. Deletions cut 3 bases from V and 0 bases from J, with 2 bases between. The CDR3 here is CASSLTNTGELFF. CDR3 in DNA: TGTGCCAGCAGCTTGACGAACACCGGGGAGCTGTTTTTT. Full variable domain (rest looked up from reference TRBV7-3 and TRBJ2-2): GAGVSQTPSNKVTEKGKYVELRCDPISGHTALYWYRQSLGQGPEFLIYFQGTGAADDSGLPNDRFFAVRPEGSVSTLKIQRTERGDSAVYLCASSLTNTGELFFGEGSRLTVL.

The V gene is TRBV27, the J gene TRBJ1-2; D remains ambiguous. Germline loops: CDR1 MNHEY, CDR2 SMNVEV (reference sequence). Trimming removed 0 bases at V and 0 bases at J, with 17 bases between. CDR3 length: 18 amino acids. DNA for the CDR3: TGTGCCAGCAGTTTATCGATGTCCTCGGCGGAAGCTAACTATGGCTACACCTTC. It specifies CASSLSMSSAEANYGYTF.

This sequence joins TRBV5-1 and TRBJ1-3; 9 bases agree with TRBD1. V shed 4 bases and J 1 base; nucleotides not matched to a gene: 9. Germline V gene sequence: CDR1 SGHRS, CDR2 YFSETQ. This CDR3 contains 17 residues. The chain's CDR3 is CASSAGTGIISGNTIYF. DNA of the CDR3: TGCGCCAGCAGCGCAGGGACAGGGATAATTTCTGGAAACACCATATATTTT.

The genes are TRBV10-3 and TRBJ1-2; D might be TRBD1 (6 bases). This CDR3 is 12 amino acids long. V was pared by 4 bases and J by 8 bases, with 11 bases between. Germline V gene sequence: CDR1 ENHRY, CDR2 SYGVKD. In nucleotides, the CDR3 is TGTGCCATCAGTGCCCAGGGGAGCGGCTACACCTTC. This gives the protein CAISAQGSGYTF.

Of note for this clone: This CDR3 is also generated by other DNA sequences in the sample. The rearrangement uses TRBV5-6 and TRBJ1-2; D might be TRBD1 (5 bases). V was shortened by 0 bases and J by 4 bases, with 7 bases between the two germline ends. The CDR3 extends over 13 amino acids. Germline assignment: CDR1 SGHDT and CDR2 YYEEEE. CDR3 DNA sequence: TGTGCCAGCAGCTTGGGGGGGAGCTATGGCTACACCTTC. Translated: CASSLGGSYGYTF. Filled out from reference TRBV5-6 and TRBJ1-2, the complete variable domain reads DAGVTQSPTHLIKTRGQQVTLRCSPKSGHDTVSWYQQALGQGPQFIFQYYEEEERQRGNFPDRFSGHQFPNYSSELNVNALLLGDSALYLCASSLGGSYGYTFGSGTRLTVV.

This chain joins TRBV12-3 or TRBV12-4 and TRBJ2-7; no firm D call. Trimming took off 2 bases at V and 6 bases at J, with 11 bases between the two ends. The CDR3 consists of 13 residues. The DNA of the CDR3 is TGTGCCAGCAGTTTAAGCGTACCTACCGAGCAGTACTTC. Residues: CASSLSVPTEQYF.